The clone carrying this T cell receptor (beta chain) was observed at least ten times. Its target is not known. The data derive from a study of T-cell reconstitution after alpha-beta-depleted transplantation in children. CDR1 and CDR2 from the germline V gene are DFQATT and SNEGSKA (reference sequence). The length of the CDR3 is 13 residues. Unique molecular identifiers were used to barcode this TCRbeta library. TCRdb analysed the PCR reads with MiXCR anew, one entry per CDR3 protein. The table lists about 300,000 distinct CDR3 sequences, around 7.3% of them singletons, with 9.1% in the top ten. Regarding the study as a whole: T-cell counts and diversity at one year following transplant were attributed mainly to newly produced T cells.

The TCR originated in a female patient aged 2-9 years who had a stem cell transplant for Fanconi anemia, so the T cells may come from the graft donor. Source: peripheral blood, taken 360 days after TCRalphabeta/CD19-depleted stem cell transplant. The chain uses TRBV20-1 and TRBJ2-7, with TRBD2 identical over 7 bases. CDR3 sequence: CSGRTGEFYEQYF. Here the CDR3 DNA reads TGCAGCGGGAGGACGGGGGAGTTTTACGAGCAGTACTTC.